Shown below are 17 T cell receptor beta chains from a single sample sequenced in a study of cytomegalovirus exposure and HLA in healthy donors (TCRdb year 2017). The library was made by the immunoSEQ multiplex PCR assay. For the multiplex PCR, a mixture combining 60 forward primers for TCR Vbeta segments and 13 reverse primers for TCR Jbeta segments was used. TCRdb re-hosts the immuneACCESS table, in-frame sequences only. Its copies lack some clones; in the studies checked, an unresolved V gene accounts for under half of them, and the cause for the rest is not known. Present in this sample are 160,000 or so clones, approximately 80% of which were seen just once. Approximately 8% of the sample is in the top ten clones. Specimen: PBMCs. These receptor sequences come from a male donor in good health and CMV-seropositive.

CDR3 nucleotide sequence: TGTGCCAGCAGTGCGGGTCGAATCTTTGGCTACACCTTC. Amino acids: CASSAGRIFGYTF. This chain joins TRBV2 and TRBJ1-2, with D uncertain. CDR1 is SNHLY and CDR2 is FYNNEI in the germline V gene. The CDR3 totals 13 residues. The V end lost 4 bases, the J end lost 7 bases, and 13 bases lay between the germline ends.

The rearrangement uses TRBV19 and TRBJ1-5; 7 nucleotides match TRBD1. The CDR3 consists of 16 residues. CDR1 is LNHDA, CDR2 SQIVND, per germline (reference sequence). V trimming: 2 bases; J trimming: 5 bases; junction bases outside the gene matches: 9. CDR3 nucleotides: TGTGCCAGTAGTATACTGGGCAGGGGGACATATCAGCCCCAGCATTTT. It encodes CASSILGRGTYQPQHF.

The chain employs TRBV5-6 and TRBJ1-3; 9 bases map to TRBD1. Germline lookup yields CDR1 SGHDT and CDR2 YYEEEE. This CDR3 comprises 17 residues. V dropped 6 bases and J dropped 0; count of bases not matched to a gene: 10. The CDR3 DNA reads TGTGCCAGCAACCTACAGGGGGCGTCCAACTCTGGAAACACCATATATTTT. It specifies CASNLQGASNSGNTIYF.

V gene TRBV28 combines with J gene TRBJ1-2; 7 bases align to TRBD1. V trimming: 4 bases; J trimming: 4 bases; junction bases outside the gene matches: 6. The germline V gene has CDR1 MDHEN and CDR2 SYDVKM. The CDR3 length is 14 residues. The CDR3 region is CASSWGQPTYGYTF. The CDR3, as DNA: TGTGCCAGCAGTTGGGGACAGCCGACCTATGGCTACACCTTC.

This chain connects TRBV6-5 to TRBJ1-5; D remains ambiguous. V dropped 7 bases and J dropped 7 bases, with 14 bases sitting between them. The germline V gene has CDR1 MNHEY and CDR2 SVGAGI. The CDR3 is made up of 13 amino acids. The chain's CDR3 is CASTPPGGQPQHF. The CDR3 DNA reads as TGTGCCAGCACCCCCCCCGGAGGGCAGCCCCAGCATTTT.

The count of this clone is one. The CDR3 sequence is CASSYSPSGVLYEQYF. Here the CDR3 DNA reads TGTGCCAGCAGTTACTCGCCTAGCGGGGTGCTCTACGAGCAGTACTTC. The chain carries TRBV6-5 and TRBJ2-7; 9 bases map to TRBD2. The junction had 6 bases not matched to a gene; V was cut back by 0 bases and J by 3 bases. This CDR3 region has 16 residues. From germline, CDR1 is MNHEY and CDR2 SVGAGI.

The chain employs TRBV7-9 and TRBJ1-5, with D possibly matching TRBD1 (6 bases). The ends were cut back, 1 base at V and 0 bases at J, with 10 bases in the middle. Germline V gene data show CDR1 as SEHNR and CDR2 as FQNEAQ (reference sequence). CDR3 size: 16 residues. CDR3 DNA: TGTGCCAGCAGCTTAGGAGACAGGAATAGCAATCAGCCCCAGCATTTT. Translation: CASSLGDRNSNQPQHF.

This sequence joins TRBV6-1 and TRBJ2-7; D is perhaps TRBD2 (7 bases). The V gene's germline CDR1 is MNHNS and CDR2 SASEGT. This CDR3 has 12 residues. Trimming removed 6 bases at V and 6 bases at J, with 12 bases between. The CDR3 sequence: CASRGGPGEQYF. For the CDR3, the DNA is TGTGCCAGCAGGGGGGGGCCAGGCGAGCAGTACTTC.

This chain joins TRBV5-1 and TRBJ2-1, with TRBD1 identical over 7 bases. Germline V gene sequence: CDR1 SGHRS, CDR2 YFSETQ. The V gene end was trimmed by 4 bases and the J gene end by 9 bases; junction bases not matched to a gene: 13. The CDR3 is made up of 15 amino acids. The CDR3 DNA reads TGCGCCAGCAGCCGAACAGGGGCCCCGGGCAGTGAGCAGTTCTTC. This translates into CASSRTGAPGSEQFF.

The chain couples TRBV15 to TRBJ1-3, with D perhaps TRBD1 (6 bases). V gave up 0 bases and J gave up 4 bases, with 19 bases separating them. The CDR3 covers 18 residues. Germline assignment: CDR1 LNHNV and CDR2 YYDKDF (reference sequence). The CDR3 spells CATSRDFSAGATGNTIYF. The CDR3, as DNA: TGTGCCACCAGCAGAGATTTTTCGGCAGGGGCGACGGGAAACACCATATATTTT.

The chain joins TRBV6-5 to TRBJ1-1; D remains unclear. This CDR3 has 14 residues. Deletions cut 2 bases from V and 3 bases from J, with 10 bases between. The germline V gene has CDR1 MNHEY and CDR2 SVGAGI. This CDR3 reads CASSYPGRDTEAFF. Here the CDR3 DNA reads TGTGCCAGCAGTTACCCCGGGAGGGACACTGAAGCTTTCTTT.

The rearrangement joins TRBV5-6 to TRBJ2-5, with 8 bases lining up with TRBD1. Germline CDR1 reads SGHDT; CDR2 reads YYEEEE. Trimming cost V 3 bases and J 10 bases; bases outside gene matches: 8. The CDR3 has 13 residues. The CDR3 coding sequence is TGTGCCAGCAGCTCTGGGACAGGAAAAGACCAGTACTTC. Protein sequence: CASSSGTGKDQYF.

The chain uses TRBV5-1 and TRBJ2-2; 10 bases line up with TRBD1. Unmatched junction bases numbered 3, after V lost 2 bases and J lost 5 bases. The CDR3 has 15 residues. CDR1 is SGHRS and CDR2 is YFSETQ in the germline V gene. The CDR3 loop reads CASSLDRGLTGELFF. CDR3 nucleotides: TGCGCCAGCAGCTTAGACAGGGGGCTAACCGGGGAGCTGTTTTTT.

The chain has TRBV5-6 and TRBJ2-1, with 7 positions matching TRBD2. V shed 6 bases, J shed 7 bases, and the junction held 16 bases outside the gene matches. Germline V gene data show CDR1 as SGHDT and CDR2 as YYEEEE. The CDR3 consists of 16 residues. The CDR3 region has the DNA TGTGCCAGCATCCTTGAAAGGGTAGCGGGTTGGAATGAGCAGTTCTTC. Its translation is CASILERVAGWNEQFF.

This rearrangement joins TRBV11-2 to TRBJ2-3, with 13 bases identical to TRBD2. The CDR3 has 19 amino acids. Germline V gives CDR1 SGHAT, CDR2 FQNNGV. V shed 1 base and J 5 bases; nucleotides not matched to a gene: 12. DNA for the CDR3: TGTGCCAGCAGCTTAGTACCCCCCACTAGCGGGGGGGCCGGAGATACGCAGTATTTT. Its protein is CASSLVPPTSGGAGDTQYF.

The genes are TRBV6-5 and TRBJ1-5, with D tentatively TRBD1 (6 bases). The germline V and J ends were trimmed by 6 bases and 4 bases, with 16 bases remaining between them. The CDR3 consists of 15 residues. The germline V gene encodes CDR1 MNHEY and CDR2 SVGAGI. The CDR3 reads CASSRTGKGNQPQHF. The CDR3 nucleotides are TGTGCCAGCAGCCGAACAGGGAAGGGGAATCAGCCCCAGCATTTT.

This sequence joins TRBV9 and TRBJ1-1, with D uncertain. Trimming took off 1 base at V and 7 bases at J, with 11 bases between the two ends. This CDR3 region has 13 residues. In germline, CDR1 is SGDLS, CDR2 YYNGEE. As DNA, the CDR3 is TGTGCCAGCAGCGTAAATATGGGGAGTGAAGCTTTCTTT. It translates to CASSVNMGSEAFF. Looking up the rest from reference TRBV9 and TRBJ1-1 gives the full variable domain: DSGVTQTPKHLITATGQRVTLRCSPRSGDLSVYWYQQSLDQGLQFLIQYYNGEERAKGNILERFSAQQFPDLHSELNLSSLELGDSALYFCASSVNMGSEAFFGQGTRLTVV.